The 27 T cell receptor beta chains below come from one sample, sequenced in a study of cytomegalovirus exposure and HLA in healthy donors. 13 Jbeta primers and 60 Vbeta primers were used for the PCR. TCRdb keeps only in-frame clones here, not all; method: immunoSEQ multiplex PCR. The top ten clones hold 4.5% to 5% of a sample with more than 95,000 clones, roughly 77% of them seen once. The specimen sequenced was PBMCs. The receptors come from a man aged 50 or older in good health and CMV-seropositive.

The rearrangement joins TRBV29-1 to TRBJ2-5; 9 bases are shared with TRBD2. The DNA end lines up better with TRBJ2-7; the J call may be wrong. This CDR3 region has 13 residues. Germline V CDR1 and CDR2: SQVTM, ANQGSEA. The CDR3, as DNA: TGCAGCGTTCATCTAGCGGGGTCCTACGAGCAGTACTTC. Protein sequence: CSVHLAGSYEQYF.

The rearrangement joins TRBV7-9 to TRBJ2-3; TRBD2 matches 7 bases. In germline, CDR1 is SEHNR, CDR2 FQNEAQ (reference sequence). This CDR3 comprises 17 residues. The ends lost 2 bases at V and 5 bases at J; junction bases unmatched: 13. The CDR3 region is CASSLNPRLAVGDTQYF. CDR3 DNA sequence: TGTGCCAGCAGCTTAAATCCCCGGCTAGCGGTTGGAGATACGCAGTATTTT. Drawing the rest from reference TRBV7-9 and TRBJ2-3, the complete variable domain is DTGVSQNPRHKITKRGQNVTFRCDPISEHNRLYWYRQTLGQGPEFLTYFQNEAQLEKSRLLSDRFSAERPKGSFSTLEIQRTEQGDSAMYLCASSLNPRLAVGDTQYFGPGTRLTVL.

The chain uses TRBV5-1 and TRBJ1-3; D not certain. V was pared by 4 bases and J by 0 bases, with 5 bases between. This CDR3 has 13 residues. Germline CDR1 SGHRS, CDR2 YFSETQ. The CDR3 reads CASSVDSGNTIYF. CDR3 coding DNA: TGCGCCAGCAGCGTAGACTCTGGAAACACCATATATTTT.

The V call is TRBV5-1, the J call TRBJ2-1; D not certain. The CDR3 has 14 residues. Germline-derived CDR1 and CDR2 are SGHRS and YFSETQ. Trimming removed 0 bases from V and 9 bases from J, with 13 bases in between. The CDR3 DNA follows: TGCGCCAGCAGCTTGGCCCCCGGGTACGGTGAGCAGTTCTTC. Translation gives CASSLAPGYGEQFF.

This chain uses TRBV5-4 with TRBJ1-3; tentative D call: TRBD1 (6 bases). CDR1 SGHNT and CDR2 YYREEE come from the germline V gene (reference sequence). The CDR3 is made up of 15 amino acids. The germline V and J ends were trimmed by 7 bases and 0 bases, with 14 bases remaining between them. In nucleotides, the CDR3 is TGTGCCAGCGGGATACAGGGCCTCTCTGGAAACACCATATATTTT. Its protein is CASGIQGLSGNTIYF. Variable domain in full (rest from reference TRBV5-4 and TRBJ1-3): ETGVTQSPTHLIKTRGQQVTLRCSSQSGHNTVSWYQQALGQGPQFIFQYYREEENGRGNFPPRFSGLQFPNYSSELNVNALELDDSALYLCASGIQGLSGNTIYFGEGSWLTVV.

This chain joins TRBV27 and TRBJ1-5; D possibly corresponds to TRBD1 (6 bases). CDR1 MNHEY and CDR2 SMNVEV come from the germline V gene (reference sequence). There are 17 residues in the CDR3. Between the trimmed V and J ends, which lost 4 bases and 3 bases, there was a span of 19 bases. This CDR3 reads CASSSYRVRGNNQPQHF. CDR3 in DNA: TGTGCCAGCAGTTCTTACAGGGTTCGAGGTAACAATCAGCCCCAGCATTTT.

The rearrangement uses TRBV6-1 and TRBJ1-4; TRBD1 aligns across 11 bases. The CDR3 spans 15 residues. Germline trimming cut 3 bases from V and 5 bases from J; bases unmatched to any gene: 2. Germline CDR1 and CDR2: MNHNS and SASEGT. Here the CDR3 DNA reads TGTGCCAGCAGTGAGGGGGACAGGGGGAATGAAAAACTGTTTTTT. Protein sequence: CASSEGDRGNEKLFF.

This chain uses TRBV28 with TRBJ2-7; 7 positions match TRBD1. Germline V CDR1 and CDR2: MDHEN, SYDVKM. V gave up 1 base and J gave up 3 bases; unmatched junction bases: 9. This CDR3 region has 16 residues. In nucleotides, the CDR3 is TGTGCCAGCAGTTTATATGATCAGACAGGGATCTACGAGCAGTACTTC. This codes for CASSLYDQTGIYEQYF.

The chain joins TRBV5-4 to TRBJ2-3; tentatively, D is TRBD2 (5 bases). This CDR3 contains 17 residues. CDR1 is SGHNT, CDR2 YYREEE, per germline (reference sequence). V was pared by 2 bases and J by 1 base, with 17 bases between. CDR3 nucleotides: TGTGCCAGCAGCTTAGGTCCGAGGGTCCAACGCACAGATACGCAGTATTTT. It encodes CASSLGPRVQRTDTQYF.

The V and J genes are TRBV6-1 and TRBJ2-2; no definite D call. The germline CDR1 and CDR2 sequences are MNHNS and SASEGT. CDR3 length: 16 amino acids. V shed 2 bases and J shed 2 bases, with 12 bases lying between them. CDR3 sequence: CASSEFLGQNTGELFF. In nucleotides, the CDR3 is TGTGCCAGCAGTGAATTCCTAGGTCAAAACACCGGGGAGCTGTTTTTT.

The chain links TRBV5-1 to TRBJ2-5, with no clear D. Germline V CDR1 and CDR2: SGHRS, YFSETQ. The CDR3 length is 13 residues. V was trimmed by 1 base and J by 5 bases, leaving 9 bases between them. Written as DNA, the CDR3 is TGCGCCAGCAGCTTGCCCTCCGGGGAGACCCAGTACTTC. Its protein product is CASSLPSGETQYF.

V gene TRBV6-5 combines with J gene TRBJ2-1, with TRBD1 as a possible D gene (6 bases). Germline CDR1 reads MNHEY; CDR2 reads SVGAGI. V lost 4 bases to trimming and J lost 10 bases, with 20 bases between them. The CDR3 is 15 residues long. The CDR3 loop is CASSSGQRVGVEQFF. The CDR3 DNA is TGTGCCAGCAGTTCCGGACAGCGCGTGGGTGTGGAGCAGTTCTTC.

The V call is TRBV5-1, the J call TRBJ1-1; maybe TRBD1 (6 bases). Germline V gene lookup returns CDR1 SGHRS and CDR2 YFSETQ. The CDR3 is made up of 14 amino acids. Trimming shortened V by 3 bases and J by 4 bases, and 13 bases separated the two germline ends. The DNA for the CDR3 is TGCGCCAGCAGCTGGAACCTCAGGGGCACTGAAGCTTTCTTT. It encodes CASSWNLRGTEAFF.

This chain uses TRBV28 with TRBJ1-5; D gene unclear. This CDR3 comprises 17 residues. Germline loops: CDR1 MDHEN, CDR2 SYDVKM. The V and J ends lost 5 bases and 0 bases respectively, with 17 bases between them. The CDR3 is CASSGLRLPNSNQPQHF. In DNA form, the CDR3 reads TGTGCCAGCAGTGGACTCCGTTTACCCAATAGCAATCAGCCCCAGCATTTT. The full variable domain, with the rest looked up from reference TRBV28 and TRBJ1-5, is DVKVTQSSRYLVKRTGEKVFLECVQDMDHENMFWYRQDPGLGLRLIYFSYDVKMKEKGDIPEGYSVSREKKERFSLILESASTNQTSMYLCASSGLRLPNSNQPQHFGDGTRLSIL.

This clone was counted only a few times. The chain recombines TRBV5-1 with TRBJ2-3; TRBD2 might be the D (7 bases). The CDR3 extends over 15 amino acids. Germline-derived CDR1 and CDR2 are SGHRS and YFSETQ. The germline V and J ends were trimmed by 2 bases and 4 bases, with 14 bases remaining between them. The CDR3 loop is CASSLMGGLPDTQYF. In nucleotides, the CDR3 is TGCGCCAGCAGCTTAATGGGGGGGCTTCCAGATACGCAGTATTTT.

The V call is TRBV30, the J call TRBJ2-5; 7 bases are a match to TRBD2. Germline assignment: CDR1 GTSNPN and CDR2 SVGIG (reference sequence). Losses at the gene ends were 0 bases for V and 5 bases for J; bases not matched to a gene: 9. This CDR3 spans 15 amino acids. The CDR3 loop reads CAWSVQVGAGETQYF. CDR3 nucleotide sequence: TGTGCCTGGAGTGTACAGGTGGGAGCGGGGGAGACCCAGTACTTC. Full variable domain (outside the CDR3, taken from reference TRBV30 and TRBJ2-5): SQTIHQWPATLVQPVGSPLSLECTVEGTSNPNLYWYRQAAGRGLQLLFYSVGIGQISSEVPQNLSASRPQDRQFILSSKKLLLSDSGFYLCAWSVQVGAGETQYFGPGTRLLVL.

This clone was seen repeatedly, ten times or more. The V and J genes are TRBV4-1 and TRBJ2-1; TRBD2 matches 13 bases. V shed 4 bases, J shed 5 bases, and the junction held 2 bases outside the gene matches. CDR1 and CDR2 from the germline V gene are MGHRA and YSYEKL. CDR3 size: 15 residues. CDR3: CASSLGLAGNNEQFF. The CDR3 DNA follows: TGCGCCAGCAGCCTGGGACTAGCGGGGAACAATGAGCAGTTCTTC.

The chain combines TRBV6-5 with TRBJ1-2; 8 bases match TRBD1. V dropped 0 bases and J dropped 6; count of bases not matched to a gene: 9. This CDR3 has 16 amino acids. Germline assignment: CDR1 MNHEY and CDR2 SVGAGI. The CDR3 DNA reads TGTGCCAGCAGTTACTCGAAACTCAGGGGGCATGATGGCTACACCTTC. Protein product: CASSYSKLRGHDGYTF.

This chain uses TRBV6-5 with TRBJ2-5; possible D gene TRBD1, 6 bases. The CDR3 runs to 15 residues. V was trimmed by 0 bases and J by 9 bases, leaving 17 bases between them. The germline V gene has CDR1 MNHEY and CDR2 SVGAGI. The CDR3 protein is CASSYSKGTPSSQYF. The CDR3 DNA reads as TGTGCCAGCAGTTACTCGAAGGGGACACCGTCGTCCCAGTACTTC.

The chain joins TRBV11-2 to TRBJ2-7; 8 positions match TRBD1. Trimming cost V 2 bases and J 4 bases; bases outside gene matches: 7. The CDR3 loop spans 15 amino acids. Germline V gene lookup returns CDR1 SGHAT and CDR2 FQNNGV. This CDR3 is CASSLYRGIRYEQYF. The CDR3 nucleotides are TGTGCCAGCAGCTTATACAGGGGGATAAGGTACGAGCAGTACTTC. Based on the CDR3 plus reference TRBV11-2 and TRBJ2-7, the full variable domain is EAGVAQSPRYKIIEKRQSVAFWCNPISGHATLYWYQQILGQGPKLLIQFQNNGVVDDSQLPKDRFSAERLKGVDSTLKIQPAKLEDSAVYLCASSLYRGIRYEQYFGPGTRLTVT.

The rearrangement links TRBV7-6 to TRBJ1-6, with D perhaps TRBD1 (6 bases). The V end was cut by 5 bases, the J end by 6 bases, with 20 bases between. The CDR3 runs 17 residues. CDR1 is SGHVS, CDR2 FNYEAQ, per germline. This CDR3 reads CASSPRGGGTSNSPLHF. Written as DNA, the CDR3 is TGTGCCAGCAGCCCCCGGGGGGGAGGGACAAGTAATTCACCCCTCCACTTT.

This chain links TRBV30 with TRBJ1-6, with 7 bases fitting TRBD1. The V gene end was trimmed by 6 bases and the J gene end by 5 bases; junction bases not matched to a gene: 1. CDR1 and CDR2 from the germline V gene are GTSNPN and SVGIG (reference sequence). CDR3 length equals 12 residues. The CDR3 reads CACGTDNSPLHF. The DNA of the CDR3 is TGTGCCTGCGGGACAGATAATTCACCCCTCCACTTT.

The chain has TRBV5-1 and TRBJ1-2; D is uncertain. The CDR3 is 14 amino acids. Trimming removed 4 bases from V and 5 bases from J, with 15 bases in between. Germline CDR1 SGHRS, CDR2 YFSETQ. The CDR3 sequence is CASSRPEAGYGYTF. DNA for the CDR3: TGCGCCAGCAGCAGACCCGAGGCGGGGTATGGCTACACCTTC.

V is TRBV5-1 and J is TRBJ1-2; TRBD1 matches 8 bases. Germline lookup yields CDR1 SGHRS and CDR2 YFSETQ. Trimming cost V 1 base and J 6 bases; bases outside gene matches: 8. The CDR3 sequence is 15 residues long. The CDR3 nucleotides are TGCGCCAGCAGCTTGCGGGTCGGACAGGGTGATGGCTACACCTTC. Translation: CASSLRVGQGDGYTF.

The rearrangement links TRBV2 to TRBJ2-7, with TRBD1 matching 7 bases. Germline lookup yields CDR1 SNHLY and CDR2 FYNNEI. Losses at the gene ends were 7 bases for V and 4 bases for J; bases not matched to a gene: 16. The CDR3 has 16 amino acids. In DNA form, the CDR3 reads TGTGCCAGCAAAGGTGAACAGGGGTTACTCATTTACGAGCAGTACTTC. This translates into CASKGEQGLLIYEQYF. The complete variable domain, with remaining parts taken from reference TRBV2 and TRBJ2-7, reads EPEVTQTPSHQVTQMGQEVILRCVPISNHLYFYWYRQILGQKVEFLVSFYNNEISEKSEIFDDQFSVERPDGSNFTLKIRSTKLEDSAMYFCASKGEQGLLIYEQYFGPGTRLTVT.

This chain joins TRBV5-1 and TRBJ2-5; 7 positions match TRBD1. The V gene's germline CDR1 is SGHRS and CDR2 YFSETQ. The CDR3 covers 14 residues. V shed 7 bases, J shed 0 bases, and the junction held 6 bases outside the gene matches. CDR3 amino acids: CASGTGAYQETQYF. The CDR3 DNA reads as TGCGCCAGCGGTACAGGGGCGTACCAAGAGACCCAGTACTTC.

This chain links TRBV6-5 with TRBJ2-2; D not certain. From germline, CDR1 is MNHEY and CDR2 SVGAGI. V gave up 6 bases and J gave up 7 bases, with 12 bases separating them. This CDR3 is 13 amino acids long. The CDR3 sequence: CASRHFSGGELFF. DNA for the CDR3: TGTGCCAGCAGACATTTTTCTGGCGGGGAGCTGTTTTTT.